This T cell receptor (beta chain) was identified in a study of blood T cell repertoires in COVID-19. Turning to the study itself: The United States, Italy and Spain were the sources of the acute and convalescent COVID-19 samples.

Per the germline V gene, CDR1 is MNHNY and CDR2 is SVGAGI (reference sequence). This CDR3 is built from 14 residues. V was cut by 6 bases and J by 5 bases, with 11 bases left in between. Per the authors' pipeline: It was from reference gene primer amplification that nucleated cell counts were estimated. The data were produced by immunoSEQ multiplex PCR, yet TCRdb's version contains in-frame clones alone and is incomplete. From that table come the V and J calls and clone size; the DNA was used to work out D and trimming. This sample has around 220,000 clones, with approximately 87% found just once. Source material: peripheral blood. The sequence derives from a woman aged 45-65 years with acute or convalescent COVID-19. The chain has TRBV6-6 and TRBJ1-6; D gene unclear. The CDR3 sequence is CASSPGGNNSPLHF. As DNA, the CDR3 is TGTGCCAGCAGCCCCGGCGGGAATAATTCACCCCTCCACTTT.